The 9 T cell receptor beta chains below all came from one sample that was sequenced in a study of blood T cell repertoires in COVID-19. This table comes from immunoSEQ multiplex PCR, and its TCRdb copy is limited to in-frame clones, with some not included. The sample has 180,000 or so clones, over 70% seen once. Sequencing was done on a sample of peripheral blood. These TCRs come from a woman in her 40s with COVID-19, enrolled during active disease.

The J gene is TRBJ1-6, the V gene TRBV6-5; 8 bases align to TRBD1. The CDR3 extends over 15 amino acids. Trimming removed 0 bases from V and 8 bases from J; junction bases left unmatched: 3. Germline V gene lookup returns CDR1 MNHEY and CDR2 SVGAGI. CDR3: CASSYSGQADSPLHF. The CDR3 DNA is TGTGCCAGCAGTTACTCGGGACAGGCGGATTCACCCCTCCACTTT.

V gene TRBV5-6 combines with J gene TRBJ1-1; the match to TRBD1 covers 9 bases. There are 16 residues in the CDR3. With V trimmed by 4 bases and J by 2 bases, 9 bases remained unmatched. Germline V CDR1 and CDR2: SGHDT, YYEEEE. CDR3 in DNA: TGTGCCAGCAGCCGGCCGGGACAGGGACTCAACACTGAAGCTTTCTTT. Residues: CASSRPGQGLNTEAFF. Filled out from reference TRBV5-6 and TRBJ1-1, the complete variable domain reads DAGVTQSPTHLIKTRGQQVTLRCSPKSGHDTVSWYQQALGQGPQFIFQYYEEEERQRGNFPDRFSGHQFPNYSSELNVNALLLGDSALYLCASSRPGQGLNTEAFFGQGTRLTVV.

This chain links TRBV9 with TRBJ1-1, with D maybe TRBD1 (6 bases). Germline CDR1 reads SGDLS; CDR2 reads YYNGEE. V was pared by 5 bases and J by 4 bases, with 15 bases between. The CDR3 contains 14 residues. The CDR3 loop reads CASRDDGRGTEAFF. The CDR3 nucleotides read TGTGCCAGCAGGGATGACGGCAGGGGCACTGAAGCTTTCTTT. Full variable domain (missing parts from reference TRBV9 and TRBJ1-1): DSGVTQTPKHLITATGQRVTLRCSPRSGDLSVYWYQQSLDQGLQFLIQYYNGEERAKGNILERFSAQQFPDLHSELNLSSLELGDSALYFCASRDDGRGTEAFFGQGTRLTVV.

This chain links TRBV29-1 with TRBJ2-3; D possibly corresponds to TRBD1 (5 bases). Trimming left V 6 bases short and J 2 bases short, with 21 bases between. CDR3 length equals 16 residues. The V gene's germline CDR1 is SQVTM and CDR2 ANQGSEA. CDR3 DNA: TGCAGCGTCTCCGCCGGCAGGGTCTCGTCCACAGATACGCAGTATTTT. The encoded protein is CSVSAGRVSSTDTQYF.

This clone occurred a few times. The chain joins TRBV7-2 to TRBJ2-2, with 8 bases lining up with TRBD2. The CDR3 loop spans 16 amino acids. The junction had 7 bases not matched to a gene; V was cut back by 6 bases and J by 1 base. The V gene's germline CDR1 is SGHTA and CDR2 FQGNSA. The CDR3 DNA reads TGTGCCAGCAGGGATGCGGGGGGCCGGAACACCGGGGAGCTGTTTTTT. This encodes CASRDAGGRNTGELFF.

The chain joins TRBV12-3 or TRBV12-4 to TRBJ1-5, with 7 bases that match TRBD1. CDR3 size: 13 residues. The junction had 10 bases not matched to a gene; V was cut back by 8 bases and J by 9 bases. The chain's CDR3 is CASRTGRGGPQHF. The CDR3 bases are TGTGCCAGCCGGACAGGCCGAGGGGGGCCCCAGCATTTT.

V and J are TRBV15 and TRBJ1-6; 11 nucleotides line up with TRBD1. V gave up 0 bases and J gave up 6 bases; unmatched junction bases: 7. Germline assignment: CDR1 LNHNV and CDR2 YYDKDF (reference sequence). This CDR3 has 18 amino acids. The CDR3 DNA follows: TGTGCCACCAGCAGAGAAAGGACAGGGGGCCCCCTTAATTCACCCCTCCACTTT. This translates into CATSRERTGGPLNSPLHF.

This rearrangement joins TRBV14 to TRBJ2-3, with 11 bases identical to TRBD2. CDR3 length: 17 amino acids. Trimming at V came to 4 bases and at J to 5 bases, leaving 11 bases not matched to a gene. Germline CDR1 reads SGHDN; CDR2 reads FVKESK. Written as DNA, the CDR3 is TGTGCCAGCAGCCTAAGAGTAGCGGGAGGGCCCAAAGATACGCAGTATTTT. It translates to CASSLRVAGGPKDTQYF.

The CDR3: CVRSLGGYEQYF. CDR3 nucleotides: TGTGTCAGAAGCTTAGGAGGTTACGAGCAGTACTTC. The chain has TRBV7-5 and TRBJ2-7; the table's D call TRBD2 went unverified against the DNA. TRBV7-5 is annotated as a pseudogene. CDR3 length: 12 residues.